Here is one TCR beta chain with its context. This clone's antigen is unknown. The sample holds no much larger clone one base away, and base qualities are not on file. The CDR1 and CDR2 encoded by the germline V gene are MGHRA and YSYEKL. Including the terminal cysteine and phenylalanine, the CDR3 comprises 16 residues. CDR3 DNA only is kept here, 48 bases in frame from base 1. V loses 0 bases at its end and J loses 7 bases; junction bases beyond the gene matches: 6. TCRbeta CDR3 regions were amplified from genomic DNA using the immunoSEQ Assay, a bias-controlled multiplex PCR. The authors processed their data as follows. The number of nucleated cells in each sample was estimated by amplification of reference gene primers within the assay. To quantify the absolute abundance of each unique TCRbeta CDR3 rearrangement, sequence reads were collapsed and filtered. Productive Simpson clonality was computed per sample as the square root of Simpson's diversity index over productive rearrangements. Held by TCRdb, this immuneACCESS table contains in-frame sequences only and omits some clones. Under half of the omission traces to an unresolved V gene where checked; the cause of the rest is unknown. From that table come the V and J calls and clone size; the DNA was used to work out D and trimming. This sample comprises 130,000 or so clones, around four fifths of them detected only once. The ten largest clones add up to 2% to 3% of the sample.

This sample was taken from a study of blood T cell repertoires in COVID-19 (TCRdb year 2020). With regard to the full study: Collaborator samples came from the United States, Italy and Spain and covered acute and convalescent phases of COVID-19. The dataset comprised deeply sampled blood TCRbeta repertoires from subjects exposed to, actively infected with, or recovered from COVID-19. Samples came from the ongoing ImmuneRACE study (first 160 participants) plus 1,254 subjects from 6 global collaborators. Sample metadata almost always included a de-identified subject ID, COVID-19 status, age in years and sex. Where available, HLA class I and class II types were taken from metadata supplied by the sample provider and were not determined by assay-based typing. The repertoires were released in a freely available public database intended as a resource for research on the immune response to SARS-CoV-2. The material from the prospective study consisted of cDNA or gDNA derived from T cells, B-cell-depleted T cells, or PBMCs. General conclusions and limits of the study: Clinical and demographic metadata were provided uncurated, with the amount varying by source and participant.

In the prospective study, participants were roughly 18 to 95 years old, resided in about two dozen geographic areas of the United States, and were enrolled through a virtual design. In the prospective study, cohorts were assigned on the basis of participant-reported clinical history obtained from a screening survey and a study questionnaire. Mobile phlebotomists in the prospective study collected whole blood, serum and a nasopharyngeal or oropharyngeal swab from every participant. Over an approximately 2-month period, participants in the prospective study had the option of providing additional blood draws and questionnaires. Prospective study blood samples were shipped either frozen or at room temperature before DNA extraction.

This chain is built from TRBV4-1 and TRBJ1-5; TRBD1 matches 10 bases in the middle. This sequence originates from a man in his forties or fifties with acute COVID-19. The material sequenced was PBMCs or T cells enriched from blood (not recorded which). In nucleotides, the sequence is TGCGCCAGCAGCCAAGACGCCGGGACAGGGGTCCAGCCCCAGCATTTT. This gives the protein CASSQDAGTGVQPQHF.